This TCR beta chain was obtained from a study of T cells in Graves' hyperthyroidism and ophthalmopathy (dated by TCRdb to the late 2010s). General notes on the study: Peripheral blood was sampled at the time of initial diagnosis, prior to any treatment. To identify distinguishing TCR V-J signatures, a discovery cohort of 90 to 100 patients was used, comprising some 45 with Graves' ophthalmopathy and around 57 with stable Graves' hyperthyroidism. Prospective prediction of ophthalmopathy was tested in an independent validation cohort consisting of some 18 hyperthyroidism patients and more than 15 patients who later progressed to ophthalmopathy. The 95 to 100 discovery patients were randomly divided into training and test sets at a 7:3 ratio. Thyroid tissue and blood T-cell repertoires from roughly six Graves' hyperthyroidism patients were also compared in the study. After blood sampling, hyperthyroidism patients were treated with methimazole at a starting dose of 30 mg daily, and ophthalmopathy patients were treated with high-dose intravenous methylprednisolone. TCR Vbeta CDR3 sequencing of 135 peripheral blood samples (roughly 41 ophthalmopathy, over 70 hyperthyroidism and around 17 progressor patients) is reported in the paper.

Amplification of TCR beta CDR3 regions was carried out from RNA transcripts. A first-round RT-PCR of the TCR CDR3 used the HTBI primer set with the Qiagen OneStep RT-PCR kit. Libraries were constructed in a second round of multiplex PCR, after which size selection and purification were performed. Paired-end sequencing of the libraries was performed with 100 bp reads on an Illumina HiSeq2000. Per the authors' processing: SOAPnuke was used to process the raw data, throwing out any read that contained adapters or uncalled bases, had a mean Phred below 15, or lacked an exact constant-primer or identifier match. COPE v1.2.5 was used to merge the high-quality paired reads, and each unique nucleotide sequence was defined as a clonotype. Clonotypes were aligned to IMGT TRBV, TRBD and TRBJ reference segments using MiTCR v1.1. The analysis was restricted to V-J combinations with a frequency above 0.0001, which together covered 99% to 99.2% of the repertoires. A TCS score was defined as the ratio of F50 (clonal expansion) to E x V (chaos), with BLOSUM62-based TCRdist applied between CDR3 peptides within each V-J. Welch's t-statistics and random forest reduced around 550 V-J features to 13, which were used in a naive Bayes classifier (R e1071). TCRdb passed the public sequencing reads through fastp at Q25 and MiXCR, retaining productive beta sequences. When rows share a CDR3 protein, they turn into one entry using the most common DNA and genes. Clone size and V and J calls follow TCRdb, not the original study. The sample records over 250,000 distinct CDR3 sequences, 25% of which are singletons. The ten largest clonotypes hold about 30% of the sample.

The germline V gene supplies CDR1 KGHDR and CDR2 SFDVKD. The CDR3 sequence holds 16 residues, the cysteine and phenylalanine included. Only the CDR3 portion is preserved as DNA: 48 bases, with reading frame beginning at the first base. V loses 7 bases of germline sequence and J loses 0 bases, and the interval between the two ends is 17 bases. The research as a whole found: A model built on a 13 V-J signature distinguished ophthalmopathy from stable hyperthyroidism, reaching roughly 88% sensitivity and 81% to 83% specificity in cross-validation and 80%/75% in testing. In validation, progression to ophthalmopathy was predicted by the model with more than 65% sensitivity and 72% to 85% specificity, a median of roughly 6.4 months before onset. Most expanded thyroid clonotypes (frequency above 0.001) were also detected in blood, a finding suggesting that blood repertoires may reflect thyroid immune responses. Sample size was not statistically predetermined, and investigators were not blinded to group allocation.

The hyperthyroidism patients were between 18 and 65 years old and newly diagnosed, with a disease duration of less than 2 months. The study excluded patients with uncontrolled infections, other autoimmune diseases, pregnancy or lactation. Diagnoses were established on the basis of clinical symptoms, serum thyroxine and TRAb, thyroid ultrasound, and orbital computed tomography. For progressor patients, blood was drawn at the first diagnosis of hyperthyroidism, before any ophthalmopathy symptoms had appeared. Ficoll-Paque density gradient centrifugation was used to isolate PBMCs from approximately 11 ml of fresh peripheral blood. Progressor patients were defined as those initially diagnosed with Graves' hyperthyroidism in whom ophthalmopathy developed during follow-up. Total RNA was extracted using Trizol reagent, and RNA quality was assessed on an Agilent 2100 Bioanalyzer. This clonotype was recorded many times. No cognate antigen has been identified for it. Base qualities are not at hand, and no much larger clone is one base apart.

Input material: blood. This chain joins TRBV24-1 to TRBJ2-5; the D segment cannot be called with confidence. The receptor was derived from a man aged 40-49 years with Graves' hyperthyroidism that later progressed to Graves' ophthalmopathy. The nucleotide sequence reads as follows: TGTGCCACCAGCCGGACGGCCGGCACCGACCAAGAGACCCAGTACTTC. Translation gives CATSRTAGTDQETQYF.